Listed here is a single TCR beta chain. Each participant's cohort was designated according to participant-reported clinical history. V was shortened by 0 bases and J by 1 base, with 13 bases between the two germline ends. This CDR3 comprises 16 residues. Per germline, CDR1 LGHDT and CDR2 YNNKEL (reference sequence). This sample stems from a study of blood T cell repertoires in COVID-19. In the study overall: Whether acute or convalescent, the COVID-19 samples came from the United States, Italy and Spain.

In the source study's methods: Amplification of reference gene primers was used by the study to estimate nucleated cell counts. Sequencing was performed with immunoSEQ multiplex PCR; in TCRdb, only in-frame clones are kept and a portion is missing. V and J calls and clone size come straight from that table; D and trimming were deduced from the DNA. The table has under 350,000 clones, 80% to 90% seen once. This clonotype was obtained from a woman between 40 and 55 years old with acute COVID-19. The chain combines TRBV3-1 (or the pseudogene TRBV3-2) with TRBJ2-7; no reliable D call. The specimen was PBMCs or T cells enriched from blood (not recorded which). CDR3 region: CASSQEGTAGSYEQYF. CDR3 DNA: TGTGCCAGCAGCCAAGAAGGAACAGCTGGATCCTACGAGCAGTACTTC.